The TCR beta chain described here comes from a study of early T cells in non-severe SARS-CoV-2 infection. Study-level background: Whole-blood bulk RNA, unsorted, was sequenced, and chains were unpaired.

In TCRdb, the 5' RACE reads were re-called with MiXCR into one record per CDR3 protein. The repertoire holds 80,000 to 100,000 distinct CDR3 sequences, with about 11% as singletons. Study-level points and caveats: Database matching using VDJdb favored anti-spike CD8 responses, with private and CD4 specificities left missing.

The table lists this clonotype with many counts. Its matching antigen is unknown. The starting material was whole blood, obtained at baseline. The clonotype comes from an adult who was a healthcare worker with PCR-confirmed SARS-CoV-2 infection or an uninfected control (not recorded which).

This chain's CDR3 is CASSVDNYGYTF. DNA of the CDR3: TGTGCCAGCAGCGTAGATAACTATGGCTACACCTTC. The rearrangement links TRBV9 to TRBJ1-2; D remains unclear. CDR1 and CDR2 (germline): SGDLS, YYNGEE. The germline V and J ends were trimmed by 0 bases and 1 base, with 1 base remaining between them. This CDR3 spans 12 amino acids.